This T cell receptor beta chain was captured in a study of immune reconstitution after stem cell transplant in scleroderma. A single record per CDR3 protein comes from TCRdb applying MiXCR to the RT-PCR reads. The sample shows over 1,500 distinct CDR3 sequences, about 13% of them seen only once. This clonotype came up a few times. This CDR3 contains 15 residues. V lost 2 bases and J lost 2; bases outside the gene matches: 1. In germline, CDR1 is MNHEY, CDR2 SVGEGT. This chain links TRBV6-2 or TRBV6-3 with TRBJ2-1, with TRBD2 identical over 9 bases. The receptor was derived from a female donor with systemic sclerosis. Specimen collection occurred before or after autologous hematopoietic stem cell transplantation (not recorded which). In nucleotides, the CDR3 is TGTGCCAGCAGTTACCTAGCGGGGCCCTACAATGAGCAGTTCTTC. Translated: CASSYLAGPYNEQFF.